Listed below are T cell receptor beta chains from one sample, sequenced in a study of cytomegalovirus exposure and HLA in healthy donors. Produced via immunoSEQ multiplex PCR; TCRdb's table is partial and in-frame only. The specimen's table records tens of thousands of clones. Sequenced: PBMCs. These TCRs come from a woman aged 25 to 45 in good health and CMV-seronegative. CDR3s include the opening cysteine and the closing phenylalanine or tryptophan.

V,J,CDR3
TRBV15,TRBJ2-2,CATSRGEGAGELFF
TRBV6-1,TRBJ2-1,CASSVLLAGGNNEQFF
TRBV7-9,TRBJ1-1,CASSSPTGNTEAFF
TRBV5-1,TRBJ1-2,CASSFDRFDYGYTF
TRBV18,TRBJ2-4,CASSPRTSGGKNIQYF
TRBV5-1,TRBJ2-1,CASSLSIPGDEQFF
TRBV9,TRBJ2-2,CASSVGQTNTGELFF
TRBV4-1,TRBJ1-2,CASSQVSSTVATSGYTF
TRBV4-1,TRBJ1-4,CASSQTLKTPGQGASTNEKLFF
TRBV30,TRBJ1-2,CAWGPPALGQNYGYTF
TRBV6-1,TRBJ2-2,CASSDYYTGELFF
TRBV2,TRBJ2-5,CASCGFGETQYF
TRBV7-9,TRBJ1-1,CASSSTGVPEAFF
TRBV18,TRBJ2-7,CASSPPGGGKREQYF
TRBV6-6,TRBJ2-7,CASSYSGGGYEQYF
TRBV29-1,TRBJ2-1,CSVDLLSGRASYEQFF
TRBV4-2,TRBJ2-5,CASSQEGTILYF
TRBV29-1,TRBJ1-1,CSVEGGWGVGAFF
TRBV29-1,TRBJ2-1,CSLPGQGYNEQFF
TRBV7-2,TRBJ1-1,CASLQGLNTEAFF
TRBV29-1,TRBJ2-1,CSVRAGGVWDEQFF
TRBV5-1,TRBJ2-1,CASSYSGGADEQFF
TRBV6-5,TRBJ1-1,CASSYSNRGVTEAFF
TRBV27,TRBJ1-3,CASRSGGNTIYF
TRBV19,TRBJ2-2,CASMEAGDLGELFF
TRBV5-1,TRBJ2-5,CASSYQTGVQETQYF
TRBV27,TRBJ1-2,CASSPGQGVYGYTF
TRBV6-1,TRBJ2-6,CATLLWGAGANVLTF
TRBV7-9,TRBJ1-1,CASSYGLGALDTEAFF
TRBV19,TRBJ1-1,CASDRGGDHTEDFF
TRBV4-1,TRBJ2-5,CASSLLAGVAGAQYF
TRBV30,TRBJ1-1,CAGSRDRLLNTEAFF
TRBV7-9,TRBJ1-2,CASSLDRVGYTF
TRBV7-9,TRBJ2-3,CASSVTDTQYF
TRBV6-5,TRBJ2-1,CASSLGGARYNEQFF
TRBV6-1,TRBJ2-3,CASSEAPASATQYF
TRBV7-9,TRBJ2-6,CASSFAASVRSGANVLTF
TRBV7-9,TRBJ2-1,CASSPGGFRNEQFF
TRBV7-9,TRBJ2-3,CASSPRALAGGPADTQYF
TRBV30,TRBJ1-4,CAWSPGEEKLFF
TRBV29-1,TRBJ2-7,CSVQTGRGYEQYF